A selection of T cell receptor beta chains follows, all from one sample in a study of blood T cell repertoires in COVID-19. Clones were sequenced by immunoSEQ multiplex PCR, and TCRdb holds only the in-frame ones, with some missing. The sample lists about 340,000 clones, 88% occurring once. The sequencing input was peripheral blood. All receptors derive from a woman in her 70s with COVID-19, enrolled during active disease. CDR3s include the opening cysteine and the closing phenylalanine or tryptophan. The D gene is left open where the match is weak. Only some rows state a clone size, as once, few, many or a class for expanded clones.

V: TRBV5-1; D: NA; J: TRBJ1-5; size: NA; DNA: TGCGCCAGCAGCGGAAAGGGGGATTTCGCCAGCAATCAGCCCCAGCATTTT; CDR3: CASSGKGDFASNQPQHF
V: TRBV4-3; D: TRBD1; J: TRBJ2-7; size: once; DNA: TGCGCCAGCAGCTCCAGGACAGGTTGGGGGGAGCAGTACTTC; CDR3: CASSSRTGWGEQYF
V: TRBV4-1; D: TRBD1; J: TRBJ1-4; size: NA; DNA: TGCGCCAGCAGCCAAGATACGCCGACAGGGGTGAATGAAAAACTGTTTTTT; CDR3: CASSQDTPTGVNEKLFF
V: TRBV15; D: NA; J: TRBJ1-1; size: NA; DNA: TGTGCCACCAGCAGAGGACCCGGGAGTCACACTGAAGCTTTCTTT; CDR3: CATSRGPGSHTEAFF
V: TRBV10-3; D: TRBD1; J: TRBJ1-4; size: NA; DNA: TGTGCCATCAGTGAGGACAGGGATGAAAAACTGTTTTTT; CDR3: CAISEDRDEKLFF
V: TRBV10-2; D: TRBD2; J: TRBJ2-1; size: NA; DNA: TGCGGGGTAGCGGGGGGGCGCTATGAGCAGTTCTTC; CDR3: CGVAGGRYEQFF
V: TRBV24-1; D: NA; J: TRBJ2-2; size: many; DNA: TGTGCCACCAGTGATAATCGGGATTCCGGGGAGCTGTTTTTT; CDR3: CATSDNRDSGELFF
V: TRBV11-2; D: TRBD2; J: TRBJ2-5; size: NA; DNA: TGTGCCAGCAGCTTCCTAGCGGGGGGCGCGCAAGAGACCCAGTACTTC; CDR3: CASSFLAGGAQETQYF
V: TRBV4-1; D: TRBD1; J: TRBJ2-1; size: NA; DNA: TGCGCCAGCAGCCAATCGAGGACAGGAGCTTACAATGAGCAGTTCTTC; CDR3: CASSQSRTGAYNEQFF
V: TRBV5-1; D: NA; J: TRBJ2-7; size: NA; DNA: TGCGCCAGCAGCCAATCCACAGGGATCGAGCAGTACTTC; CDR3: CASSQSTGIEQYF
V: TRBV4-1; D: NA; J: TRBJ2-7; size: NA; DNA: TGCGCCAGCAGCCAAGCTCTAGTTTCTCCCTACGAGCAGTACTTC; CDR3: CASSQALVSPYEQYF
V: TRBV3-1/TRBV3-2; D: NA; J: TRBJ1-1; size: NA; DNA: TGTGCCAGCAGCCAAGGCACGGGGAGGGCTTTCTTT; CDR3: CASSQGTGRAFF
V: TRBV12-3/TRBV12-4; D: NA; J: TRBJ1-2; size: NA; DNA: TGTGCCAGCAGCCCCGGTGAACACTATGGCTACACCTTC; CDR3: CASSPGEHYGYTF
V: TRBV11-2; D: NA; J: TRBJ2-7; size: NA; DNA: TGTGCCAGCAGCTTAGCCGCGGTAGCCGAGCAGTACTTC; CDR3: CASSLAAVAEQYF
V: TRBV30; D: NA; J: TRBJ2-1; size: NA; DNA: TGTGCCTGGGCCCAGGGGGGTTCCTACAATGAGCAGTTCTTC; CDR3: CAWAQGGSYNEQFF
V: TRBV7-2; D: TRBD2; J: TRBJ2-3; size: NA; DNA: TGTGCCAGCAGCTCCGAACGGACTAGCGCGAACACAGATACGCAGTATTTT; CDR3: CASSSERTSANTDTQYF
V: TRBV11-2; D: NA; J: TRBJ1-1; size: NA; DNA: TGTGCCAGCAGTTCGAGGGTAATTGCAGGGAACACTGAAGCTTTCTTT; CDR3: CASSSRVIAGNTEAFF
V: TRBV25-1; D: NA; J: TRBJ2-7; size: NA; DNA: TGTGCCAGCAGTGAATCGAAGACGGCAGGCGCGGGAGAGCAGTACTTC; CDR3: CASSESKTAGAGEQYF
V: TRBV25-1; D: TRBD1; J: TRBJ2-2; size: NA; DNA: TGTGCCAGCAGTGAGGGACAGGGAGGCACCGGGGAGCTGTTTTTT; CDR3: CASSEGQGGTGELFF
V: TRBV3-1/TRBV3-2; D: NA; J: TRBJ1-6; size: NA; DNA: TGTGCCAGCAGCCGAGCCCTTAATTCACCCCTCCACTTT; CDR3: CASSRALNSPLHF
V: TRBV12-3/TRBV12-4; D: TRBD2; J: TRBJ2-1; size: few; DNA: TGTGCCACCATACGGGAGGGGGACAATGAGCAGTTCTTC; CDR3: CATIREGDNEQFF
V: TRBV27; D: NA; J: TRBJ1-1; size: NA; DNA: TGTGCCAGCAGTTTATCTGGGGCAGTAATGAACACTGAAGCTTTCTTT; CDR3: CASSLSGAVMNTEAFF
V: TRBV3-1/TRBV3-2; D: NA; J: TRBJ2-2; size: NA; DNA: TGTGCCAGCAGCCAAACAGGGGAGGTCACCGGGGAGCTGTTTTTT; CDR3: CASSQTGEVTGELFF
V: TRBV3-1/TRBV3-2; D: NA; J: TRBJ2-3; size: NA; DNA: TGTGCCAGCAGCCGCCAGACTAGAAAATTACCAGATACGCAGTATTTT; CDR3: CASSRQTRKLPDTQYF
V: TRBV5-1; D: TRBD1; J: TRBJ2-7; size: NA; DNA: TGCGCCAGCAGCTTCACCGGGACAGGCGTCTACGAGCAGTACTTC; CDR3: CASSFTGTGVYEQYF
V: TRBV10-3; D: TRBD2; J: TRBJ2-5; size: NA; DNA: TGTGCCATCAGTGCGACTAGCGGGCAAGAGACCCAGTACTTC; CDR3: CAISATSGQETQYF
V: TRBV18; D: NA; J: TRBJ1-1; size: once; DNA: TGTGCCAGCTCACCCGCCAGGGGCCAAGGGGCTTTCTTT; CDR3: CASSPARGQGAFF
V: TRBV6-6; D: TRBD1; J: TRBJ1-1; size: NA; DNA: TGTGCCAGCAGTTATGACAGGGGGACTGAAGCTTTCTTT; CDR3: CASSYDRGTEAFF
V: TRBV12-5; D: NA; J: TRBJ1-1; size: NA; DNA: TGTGCTAGTGGGGACAGCGCCAACACTGAAGCTTTCTTT; CDR3: CASGDSANTEAFF
V: TRBV15; D: NA; J: TRBJ1-6; size: NA; DNA: TGTGCCACCAGCAGAGATCCATCCGGGACTCCCCACTTT; CDR3: CATSRDPSGTPHF
V: TRBV7-9; D: NA; J: TRBJ1-3; size: NA; DNA: TGTGCCAGCAGCTTAGAGGGTGGGGGCCATCGTAGGAACACCATATATTTT; CDR3: CASSLEGGGHRRNTIYF
V: TRBV3-1/TRBV3-2; D: NA; J: TRBJ2-3; size: NA; DNA: TGTGCCAGCAGCCGGTCTGACACTAGCACAGATACGCAGTATTTT; CDR3: CASSRSDTSTDTQYF
V: TRBV28; D: TRBD2; J: TRBJ2-3; size: NA; DNA: TGTGCCAGCAGTTCGACTAGCGGGGGTAGAGATACGCAGTATTTT; CDR3: CASSSTSGGRDTQYF
V: TRBV24-1; D: NA; J: TRBJ1-1; size: NA; DNA: TGTGCCACCAGTACAAATATGAACACTGAAGCTTTCTTT; CDR3: CATSTNMNTEAFF
V: TRBV7-2; D: TRBD2; J: TRBJ2-7; size: NA; DNA: TGTGCCAGCAGCTTAGGCCGGGGGGGGACACCGAGCTCCTACGAGCAGTACTTC; CDR3: CASSLGRGGTPSSYEQYF
V: TRBV7-9; D: NA; J: TRBJ2-3; size: NA; DNA: TGTGCCAGCAGTCGACTAGATCGGGGCACAGATACGCAGTATTTT; CDR3: CASSRLDRGTDTQYF
V: TRBV15; D: TRBD2; J: TRBJ2-7; size: NA; DNA: TGTGCCACCAGCAGAGATTTCGGACTAGCGGGATCCTACGAGCAGTACTTC; CDR3: CATSRDFGLAGSYEQYF
V: TRBV24-1; D: TRBD2; J: TRBJ2-2; size: NA; DNA: TGTGCCACCCGGGAGGGAAACACCGGGGAGCTGTTTTTT; CDR3: CATREGNTGELFF
V: TRBV6-2/TRBV6-3; D: TRBD1; J: TRBJ1-2; size: NA; DNA: TGTGCCAGCAGTTTTCGGACAGGGGAGAGCTATGGCTACACCTTC; CDR3: CASSFRTGESYGYTF
V: TRBV7-2; D: TRBD2; J: TRBJ2-1; size: NA; DNA: TGTGCCAGCAGCCGGTCCGGGGACTATCTAAATGAGCAGTTCTTC; CDR3: CASSRSGDYLNEQFF
V: TRBV19; D: NA; J: TRBJ2-1; size: NA; DNA: TGTGCCAGTAGTATAGGGGGGGGCCCTAGGGAGCAGTTCTTC; CDR3: CASSIGGGPREQFF
V: TRBV6-5; D: NA; J: TRBJ1-3; size: NA; DNA: TGTGCCAGCAAACAATTGGGGGCGAATGGAAACACCATATATTTT; CDR3: CASKQLGANGNTIYF
V: TRBV24-1; D: NA; J: TRBJ2-3; size: NA; DNA: TGTGCCACCAGTGATCGACAGCCCAAACCATTCACAGATACGCAGTATTTT; CDR3: CATSDRQPKPFTDTQYF
V: TRBV24-1; D: TRBD1; J: TRBJ1-2; size: NA; DNA: TGTGCCACCAGTGAACAGGGGTCACGCTACACCTTC; CDR3: CATSEQGSRYTF
V: TRBV10-3; D: TRBD1; J: TRBJ1-2; size: NA; DNA: TGTGCCATCAGTGGACAGGGGGCCTATGGCTACACCTTC; CDR3: CAISGQGAYGYTF
V: TRBV14; D: NA; J: TRBJ1-2; size: NA; DNA: TGTGCCAGCAGCTCAGGGTACGGCTATGGCTACACCTTC; CDR3: CASSSGYGYGYTF
V: TRBV5-1; D: NA; J: TRBJ2-5; size: NA; DNA: TGCGCCAGCAGCTTGGGTCTGGGTGGGGCGGAGACCCAGTACTTC; CDR3: CASSLGLGGAETQYF
V: TRBV7-9; D: NA; J: TRBJ2-2; size: NA; DNA: TGTGCCAGCAGCCCCCTCGGAGGGGGGGGCACCGGGGAGCTGTTTTTT; CDR3: CASSPLGGGGTGELFF
V: TRBV3-1/TRBV3-2; D: TRBD2; J: TRBJ2-7; size: NA; DNA: TGTGCCAGCAGCCAAGCGGGAGGTTACGAGCAGTACTTC; CDR3: CASSQAGGYEQYF
V: TRBV28; D: TRBD2; J: TRBJ2-1; size: NA; DNA: TGTGCCAGCAGTTCCGGACTAGCGGGGGCCCTGGTATCCTACAATGAGCAGTTCTTC; CDR3: CASSSGLAGALVSYNEQFF
V: TRBV5-1; D: TRBD1; J: TRBJ2-2; size: few; DNA: TGCGCCAGCAGCACCAACGGACAGGGAAACACCGGGGAGCTGTTTTTT; CDR3: CASSTNGQGNTGELFF
V: TRBV7-2; D: TRBD1; J: TRBJ2-2; size: NA; DNA: TGTGCCAGCAGCTCGAACAGGGGGCGTACCGGGGAGCTGTTTTTT; CDR3: CASSSNRGRTGELFF
V: TRBV7-3; D: NA; J: TRBJ1-1; size: once; DNA: TGTGCCAGCAGCTCGGACAGGAACACTGAAGCTTTCTTT; CDR3: CASSSDRNTEAFF
V: TRBV14; D: NA; J: TRBJ2-1; size: NA; DNA: TGTGCCAGCAGCCAAGTCGGGGGGCTCCTACACAATGAGCAGTTCTTC; CDR3: CASSQVGGLLHNEQFF